Listed below are T cell receptor beta chains from one sample, sequenced in a study of blood T cell repertoires in COVID-19. Assay used: immunoSEQ multiplex PCR; TCRdb lists only in-frame clones, some missing. The sample includes hundreds of thousands of clones, roughly 85% of them seen just once. Sample: PBMCs or T cells enriched from blood (not recorded which). The source is a woman aged 30 to 39 who had been exposed to COVID-19. The CDR3 runs from the conserved cysteine through the conserved F or W.

CASSPSGLWADTQYF	TRBV10-1
CASSQVPGVEQYF	TRBV3-1/TRBV3-2
CASSQDLETGYEQYF	TRBV3-1/TRBV3-2
CASRSSGTANEKLFF	TRBV6-6
CASSPRLTAGELFF	TRBV9
CASSPDSHEQYF	TRBV11-2
CASSLRQGALTGELFF	TRBV7-9
CASSSRSYEQYF	TRBV18
CASSVTQGWGTSGHNEQFF	TRBV9
CASSVRREGEKLFF	TRBV2
CASSYPGTGRETQYF	TRBV6-5
CASSLTETGTMNTEAFF	TRBV5-1
CASSLGSKWSEAFF	TRBV27
CASSVASGSSDTQYF	TRBV9
CASSLDSSGNTIYF	TRBV5-6
CASSPDRSTDTQYF	TRBV5-1
CASNPQGSEKLFF	TRBV2
CASSLNSGSYNEQFF	TRBV27
CSVDRAMNTEAFF	TRBV29-1
CASSITSHEQFF	TRBV19
CASSSGYGGADEQFF	TRBV7-3
CASSLVAPAYQETQYF	TRBV7-9
CASSLNTGTGGGNYGYTF	TRBV7-2
CASNNEGGQYNEQFF	TRBV9
CASKGTSGINPSYNEQFF	TRBV2
CASSIGGVTYGYTF	TRBV19
CASSMGGYGYTF	TRBV19
CASSLSGNQPQHF	TRBV12-3/TRBV12-4
CASSSGRLYEQYF	TRBV6-5
CASSSAGGYNEQFF	TRBV5-1
CASSPGRSDTQYF	TRBV7-3
CASSSVDSNNEKLFF	TRBV19
CASSGQGSTDTQYF	TRBV6-2/TRBV6-3
CASSLEENTSGRGRSNTGELFF	TRBV11-3
CASSFAQGWGTSYEQYF	TRBV28
CAREPHVVSYEQYF	TRBV27
CAQQAGEQFF	TRBV12-3/TRBV12-4
CASSGTGYTDTQYF	TRBV7-7
CASRAGTGVAGELFF	TRBV25-1
CAWRRQGDQPQHF	TRBV30
CASSQDGGKGNQPQHF	TRBV4-1
CASSFGTGGLGELFF	TRBV7-2
CASSGQGRTNEQYF	TRBV19
CASSWGDTEAFF	TRBV12-3/TRBV12-4
CASGLEEGQPQHF	TRBV12-5
CASSPIGTDLYEQYF	TRBV14
CASSSTWSPRKEKLFF	TRBV28
CASSTTSVDTQYF	TRBV2
CASRMQATSGGAGEQYF	TRBV19
CASSLASTGLGTDTQYF	TRBV7-7
CASSFETGGGYGYTF	TRBV28
CASSLDRSYEQYF	TRBV6-5
CASSSAGQNYGYTF	TRBV11-1
CASSPDSPLYTEAFF	TRBV18
CAFTGQGDTGELFF	TRBV30
CASRLLPGNQPQHF	TRBV19
CASRHLAGPAEQYF	TRBV28
CASRGDIGNQPQHF	TRBV25-1
CASSPTWRPNYGYTF	TRBV5-1
CASSGTTGKNSYFYLHF	TRBV6-1